This TCR beta chain emerged from a study of blood T cell repertoires in COVID-19. Study-wide context: Samples taken during acute and convalescent COVID-19 were collected in the United States, Italy and Spain. The analysed material was cDNA or gDNA that came from T cells, B-cell-depleted T cells, or PBMCs.

Losses at the gene ends were 0 bases for V and 6 bases for J; bases not matched to a gene: 10. Germline CDR1 is LGHNA and CDR2 is YNFKEQ. The CDR3 has 16 amino acids. Methods used by the authors: Amplification of reference gene primers provided the estimated nucleated cell counts. Sequencing used immunoSEQ multiplex PCR; TCRdb keeps in-frame clones, though not all of them. V and J calls and clone size are as listed in that table; D and trimming were resolved from the DNA. Of some 260,000 clones listed, roughly four fifths were seen once; the top ten hold more than 7%. Source material: peripheral blood. The receptor was derived from a man at least 80 years old with acute or convalescent COVID-19. The chain recombines TRBV4-2 with TRBJ1-2; 7 positions match TRBD1. CDR3 loop: CASSQDLGQTGHGYTF. In nucleotides, the CDR3 is TGTGCCAGCAGCCAAGATCTGGGACAGACGGGCCATGGCTACACCTTC.